These T cell receptor beta chains were read from a single sample in a study of prognosis after radiotherapy for stage I lung cancer. TCRdb analysed the multiplex PCR reads with MiXCR anew, one entry per CDR3 protein. The repertoire consists of fewer than 40,000 distinct CDR3 sequences, with approximately 35% occurring once and the leading ten covering 27%. Here the sequenced sample was PBMCs, taken before or after stereotactic body radiation therapy (not recorded which). These receptors all stem from a donor aged 50 or older with non-small cell lung cancer. Both conserved end residues are part of each CDR3. Fields, in order: V gene, clone size, J gene, D gene, CDR3 DNA, CDR3 protein. A D gene is named only where the DNA matches it firmly. Rows give clone size only sometimes, using once, few, many, or a class for an expanded clone.

>TRBV6-1|medium-sized|TRBJ1-3|.
TGTGCCAGCAGTGAAGTAGGGAACAGCGGAAACACCATATATTTT
CASSEVGNSGNTIYF
>TRBV6-2/TRBV6-3|.|TRBJ2-2|.
TGTGCCAGCAGGGCGGACAGGAACACCGGGGAGCTGTTTTTT
CASRADRNTGELFF
>TRBV24-1|.|TRBJ1-5|.
TGTGCCACCAGTGGGACACTGAAGAATCAGCCCCAGCATTTT
CATSGTLKNQPQHF
>TRBV20-1|many|TRBJ2-3|.
TGCAGTGCTCGTCGGGCAGATACGCAGTATTTT
CSARRADTQYF
>TRBV6-2/TRBV6-3|many|TRBJ2-7|.
TGTGCCAGCAGTTACATCAACGAGCAGTACTTC
CASSYINEQYF
>TRBV3-1|many|TRBJ1-6|.
TGTGCCAGCAGCCCCGTGGGTAATTCACCCCTCCACTTT
CASSPVGNSPLHF
>TRBV7-2|many|TRBJ1-1|.
TGTGCCAGCAGCTTAAGGGCTTGGGCAGGGAACACTGAAGCTTTCTTT
CASSLRAWAGNTEAFF
>TRBV20-1|many|TRBJ2-5|TRBD2
TGCAGTGCTCTTACTAGCGGGGGGGCCGGAGAGACCCAGTACTTC
CSALTSGGAGETQYF
>TRBV5-1|many|TRBJ1-2|TRBD1
TGCGCCAGCAGCTTGGGCTACGACAGGGGTAACTATGGCTACACCTTC
CASSLGYDRGNYGYTF
>TRBV12-3/TRBV12-4|many|TRBJ1-5|TRBD1
TGTGCCAGCAGGTCCCGGGACAGATATCAGCCCCAGCATTTT
CASRSRDRYQPQHF
>TRBV6-1|many|TRBJ2-7|TRBD2
TGTGCCAGCAGCCCCGGGGGGGGTCCGTTGAACGAGCAGTACTTC
CASSPGGGPLNEQYF
>TRBV20-1|many|TRBJ1-5|.
TGCAGTGCTTCCCGATCTGGCAATCAGCCCCAGCATTTT
CSASRSGNQPQHF
>TRBV4-3|.|TRBJ1-1|TRBD1
TGCGCCAGCAGCCAAGATCTTGTGACAGGGGTAAACACTGAAGCTTTCTTT
CASSQDLVTGVNTEAFF
>TRBV2|.|TRBJ1-5|.
TGTGCCAGCAGTGAACCGATTGGGGGAGGGCGGCCCCAGCATTTT
CASSEPIGGGRPQHF
>TRBV13|many|TRBJ2-3|.
TGTGCCAGCAGCCTCAGAAGGGGGGGGGGCCCAGATACGCAGTATTTT
CASSLRRGGGPDTQYF
>TRBV12-5|.|TRBJ2-6|.
TGTGCTAGTGGGACCGGACTAAACGGGGCCAACGTCCTGACTTTC
CASGTGLNGANVLTF